This entry describes one T cell receptor beta chain. The data are from a study of shared clonotypes between healthy human individuals. Germline lookup yields CDR1 WSHSY and CDR2 SAAADI. The CDR3 covers 13 residues. Trimming pared 8 bases from V and 2 bases from J, leaving 10 bases between. The method was immunoSEQ multiplex PCR; TCRdb's version includes in-frame clones alone and lacks a portion of them. The sample lists some 2.1 million clones, 95% occurring once. The chain links TRBV10-2 to TRBJ1-5; D may be TRBD1 (5 bases). Sequencing input: naive CD4+ T cells sorted from blood. Subset given: CD45RA+ positively selected. The source of this sequence is a man between 18 and 35 years old in good health. The chain's CDR3 is CASQGTGNQPQHF. CDR3 nucleotides: TGCGCCAGCCAGGGTACGGGCAATCAGCCCCAGCATTTT.